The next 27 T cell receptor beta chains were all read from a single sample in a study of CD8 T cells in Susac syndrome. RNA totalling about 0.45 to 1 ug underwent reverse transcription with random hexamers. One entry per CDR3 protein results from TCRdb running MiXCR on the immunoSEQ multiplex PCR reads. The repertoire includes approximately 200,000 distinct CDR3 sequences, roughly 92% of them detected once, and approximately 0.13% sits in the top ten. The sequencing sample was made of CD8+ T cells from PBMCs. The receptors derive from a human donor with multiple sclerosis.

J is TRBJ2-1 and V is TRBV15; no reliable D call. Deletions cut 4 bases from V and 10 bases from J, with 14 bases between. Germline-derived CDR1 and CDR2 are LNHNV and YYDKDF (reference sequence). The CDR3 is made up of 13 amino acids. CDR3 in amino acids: CATSINPHREQFF. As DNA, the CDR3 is TGTGCCACCAGCATCAACCCCCATAGGGAGCAGTTCTTC.

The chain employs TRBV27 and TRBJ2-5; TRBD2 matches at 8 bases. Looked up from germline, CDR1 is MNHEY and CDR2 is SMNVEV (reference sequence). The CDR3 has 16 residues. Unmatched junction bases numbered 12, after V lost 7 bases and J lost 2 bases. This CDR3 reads CASNPRYGLAQETQYF. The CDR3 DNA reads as TGTGCCAGCAATCCCAGATATGGACTAGCTCAAGAGACCCAGTACTTC.

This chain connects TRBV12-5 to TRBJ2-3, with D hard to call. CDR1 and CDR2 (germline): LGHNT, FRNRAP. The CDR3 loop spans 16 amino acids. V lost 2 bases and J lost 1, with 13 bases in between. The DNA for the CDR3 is TGTGCTAGTGGTTTGCCCTCACCTAGGGGCACAGATACGCAGTATTTT. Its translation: CASGLPSPRGTDTQYF.

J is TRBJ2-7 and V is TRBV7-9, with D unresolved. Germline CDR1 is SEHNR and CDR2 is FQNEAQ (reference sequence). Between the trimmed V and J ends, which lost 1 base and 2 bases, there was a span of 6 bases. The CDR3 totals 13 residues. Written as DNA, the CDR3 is TGTGCCAGCAGCTTAGGGTATGCCTACGAGCAGTACTTC. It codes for CASSLGYAYEQYF.

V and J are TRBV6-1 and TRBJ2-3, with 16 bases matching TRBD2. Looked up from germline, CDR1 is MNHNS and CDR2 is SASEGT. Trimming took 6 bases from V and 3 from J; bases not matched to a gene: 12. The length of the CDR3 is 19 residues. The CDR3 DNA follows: TGTGCCAGCAGCTGGGGACTAGCGGGAGGGCCAGGGACGACAGATACGCAGTATTTT. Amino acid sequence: CASSWGLAGGPGTTDTQYF.

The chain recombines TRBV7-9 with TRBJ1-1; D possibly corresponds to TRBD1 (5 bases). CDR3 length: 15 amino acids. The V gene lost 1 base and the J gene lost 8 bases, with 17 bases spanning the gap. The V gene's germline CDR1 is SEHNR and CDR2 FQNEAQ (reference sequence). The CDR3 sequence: CASSLGKGPGDEAFF. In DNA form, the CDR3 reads TGTGCCAGCAGCTTAGGTAAGGGGCCTGGTGACGAAGCTTTCTTT.

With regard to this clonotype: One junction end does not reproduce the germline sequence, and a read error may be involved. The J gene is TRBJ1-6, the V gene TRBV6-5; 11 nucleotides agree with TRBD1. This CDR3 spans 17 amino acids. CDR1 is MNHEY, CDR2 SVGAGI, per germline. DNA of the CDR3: TGTGCCACCAGTTACTCGGTTGTGGACAGGGGGCTCAGTCTCCTCCACTTT. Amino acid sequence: CATSYSVVDRGLSLLHF.

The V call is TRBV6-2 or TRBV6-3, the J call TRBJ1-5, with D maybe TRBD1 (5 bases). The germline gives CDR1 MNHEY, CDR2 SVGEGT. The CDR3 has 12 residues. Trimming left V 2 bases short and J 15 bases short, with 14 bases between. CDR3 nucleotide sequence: TGTGCCAGCAGTTACGGAAGACAGCTGATGCATTTT. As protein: CASSYGRQLMHF.

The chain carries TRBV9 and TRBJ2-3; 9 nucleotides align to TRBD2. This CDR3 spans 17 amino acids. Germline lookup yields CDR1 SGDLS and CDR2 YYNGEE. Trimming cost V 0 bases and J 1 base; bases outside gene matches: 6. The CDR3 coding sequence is TGTGCCAGCAGCGTAGAGTCGGGCGGGAGGGGCACAGATACGCAGTATTTT. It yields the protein CASSVESGGRGTDTQYF. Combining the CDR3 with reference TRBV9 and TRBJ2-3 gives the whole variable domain DSGVTQTPKHLITATGQRVTLRCSPRSGDLSVYWYQQSLDQGLQFLIQYYNGEERAKGNILERFSAQQFPDLHSELNLSSLELGDSALYFCASSVESGGRGTDTQYFGPGTRLTVL.

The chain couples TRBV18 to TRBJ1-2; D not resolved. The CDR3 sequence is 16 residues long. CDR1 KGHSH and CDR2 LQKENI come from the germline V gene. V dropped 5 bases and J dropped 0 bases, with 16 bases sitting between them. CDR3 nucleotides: TGTGCCAGCTCAAATGCGAACCCCGATGCTAACTATGGCTACACCTTC. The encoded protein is CASSNANPDANYGYTF. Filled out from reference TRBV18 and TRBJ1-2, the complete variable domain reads NAGVMQNPRHLVRRRGQEARLRCSPMKGHSHVYWYRQLPEEGLKFMVYLQKENIIDESGMPKERFSAEFPKEGPSILRIQQVVRGDSAAYFCASSNANPDANYGYTFGSGTRLTVV.

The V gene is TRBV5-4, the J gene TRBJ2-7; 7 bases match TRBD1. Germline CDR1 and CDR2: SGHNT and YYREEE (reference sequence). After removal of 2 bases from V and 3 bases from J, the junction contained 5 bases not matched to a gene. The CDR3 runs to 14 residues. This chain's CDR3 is CASSFGDSIYEQYF. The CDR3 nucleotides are TGTGCCAGCAGCTTCGGGGACAGCATCTACGAGCAGTACTTC.

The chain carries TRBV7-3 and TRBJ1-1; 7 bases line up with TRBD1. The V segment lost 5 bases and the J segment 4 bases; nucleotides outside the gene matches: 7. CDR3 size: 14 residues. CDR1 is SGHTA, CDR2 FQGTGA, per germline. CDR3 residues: CASSLQGDGTEAFF. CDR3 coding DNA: TGTGCCAGCAGCCTCCAGGGGGATGGCACTGAAGCTTTCTTT.

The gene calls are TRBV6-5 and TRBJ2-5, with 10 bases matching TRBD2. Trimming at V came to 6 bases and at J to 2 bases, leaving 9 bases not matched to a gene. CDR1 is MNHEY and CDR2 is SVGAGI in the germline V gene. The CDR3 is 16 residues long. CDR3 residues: CASRLIAGGYQETQYF. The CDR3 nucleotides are TGTGCCAGCAGGTTAATAGCGGGGGGCTATCAAGAGACCCAGTACTTC.

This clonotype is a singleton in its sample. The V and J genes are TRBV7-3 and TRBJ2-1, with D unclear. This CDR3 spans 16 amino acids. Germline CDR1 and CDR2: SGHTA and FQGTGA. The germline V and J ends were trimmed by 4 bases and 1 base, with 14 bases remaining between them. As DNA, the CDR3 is TGTGCCAGCAGCTCCGGCCTCATTTGGTCCTACAATGAGCAGTTCTTC. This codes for CASSSGLIWSYNEQFF.

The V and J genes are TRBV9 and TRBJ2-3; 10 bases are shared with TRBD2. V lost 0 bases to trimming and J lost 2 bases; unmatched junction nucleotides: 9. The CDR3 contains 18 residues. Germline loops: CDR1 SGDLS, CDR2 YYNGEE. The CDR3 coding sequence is TGTGCCAGCAGCGTAGGGACTAGCGGCAACGGAAACACAGATACGCAGTATTTT. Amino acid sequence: CASSVGTSGNGNTDTQYF.

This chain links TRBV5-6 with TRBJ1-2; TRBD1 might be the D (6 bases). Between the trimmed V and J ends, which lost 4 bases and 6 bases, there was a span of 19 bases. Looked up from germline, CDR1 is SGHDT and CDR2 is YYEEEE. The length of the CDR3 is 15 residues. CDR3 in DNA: TGTGCCAGCAGCCGCCCCCTAACAGGGATCCATGGCTACACCTTC. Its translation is CASSRPLTGIHGYTF.

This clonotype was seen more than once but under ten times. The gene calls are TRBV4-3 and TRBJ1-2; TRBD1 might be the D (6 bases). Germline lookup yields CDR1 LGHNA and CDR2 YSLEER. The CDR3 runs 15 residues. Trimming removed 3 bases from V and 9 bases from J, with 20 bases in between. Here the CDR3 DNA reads TGCGCCAGCAGCCAGACAAGGACAGTTGGGATTAGCTACACCTTC. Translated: CASSQTRTVGISYTF.

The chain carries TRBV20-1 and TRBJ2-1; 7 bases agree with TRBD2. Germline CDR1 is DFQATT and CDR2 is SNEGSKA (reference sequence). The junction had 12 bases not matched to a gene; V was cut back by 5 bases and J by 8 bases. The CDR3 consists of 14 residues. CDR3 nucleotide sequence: TGCAGTGCTGTACAGGTGGGAGGGTTGTATGAGCAGTTCTTC. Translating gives CSAVQVGGLYEQFF.

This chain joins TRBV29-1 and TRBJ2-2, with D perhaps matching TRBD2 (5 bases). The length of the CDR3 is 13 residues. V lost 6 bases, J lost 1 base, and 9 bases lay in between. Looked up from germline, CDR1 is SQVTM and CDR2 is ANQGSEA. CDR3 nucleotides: TGCAGCGTAGTAGAGGGGAACACCGGGGAGCTGTTTTTT. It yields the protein CSVVEGNTGELFF.

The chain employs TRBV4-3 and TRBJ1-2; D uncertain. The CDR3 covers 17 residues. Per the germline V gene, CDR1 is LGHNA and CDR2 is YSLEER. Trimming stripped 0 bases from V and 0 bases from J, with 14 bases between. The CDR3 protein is CASSQDWGYQANYGYTF. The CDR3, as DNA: TGCGCCAGCAGCCAAGACTGGGGATACCAAGCTAACTATGGCTACACCTTC.

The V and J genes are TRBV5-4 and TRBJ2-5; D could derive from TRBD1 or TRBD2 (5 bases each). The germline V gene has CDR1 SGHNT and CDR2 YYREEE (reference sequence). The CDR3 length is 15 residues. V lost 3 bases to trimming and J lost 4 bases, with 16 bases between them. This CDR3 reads CASSSFGGVGETQYF. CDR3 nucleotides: TGTGCCAGCAGCTCGTTTGGGGGAGTGGGAGAGACCCAGTACTTC.

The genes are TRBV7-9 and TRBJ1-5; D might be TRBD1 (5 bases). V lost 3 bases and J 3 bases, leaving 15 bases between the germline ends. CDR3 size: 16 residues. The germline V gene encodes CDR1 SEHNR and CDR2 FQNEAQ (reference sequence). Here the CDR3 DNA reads TGTGCCAGCAGCTTGGGCGGGGCGCGGATCAATCAGCCCCAGCATTTT. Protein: CASSLGGARINQPQHF.

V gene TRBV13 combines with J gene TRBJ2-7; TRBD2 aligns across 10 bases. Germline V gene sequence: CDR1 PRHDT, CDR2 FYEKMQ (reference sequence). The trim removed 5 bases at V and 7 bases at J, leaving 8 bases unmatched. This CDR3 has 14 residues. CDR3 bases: TGTGCCAGCAGCCGTGGACTAGCGGTTTTAGAGCAGTACTTC. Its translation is CASSRGLAVLEQYF.

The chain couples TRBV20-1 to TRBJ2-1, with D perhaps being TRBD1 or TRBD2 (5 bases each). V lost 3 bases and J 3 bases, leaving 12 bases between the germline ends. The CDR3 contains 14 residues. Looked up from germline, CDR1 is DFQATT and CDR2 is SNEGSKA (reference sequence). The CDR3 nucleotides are TGCAGTGCTAGCAGTGGGGGAGACTACAATGAGCAGTTCTTC. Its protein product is CSASSGGDYNEQFF.

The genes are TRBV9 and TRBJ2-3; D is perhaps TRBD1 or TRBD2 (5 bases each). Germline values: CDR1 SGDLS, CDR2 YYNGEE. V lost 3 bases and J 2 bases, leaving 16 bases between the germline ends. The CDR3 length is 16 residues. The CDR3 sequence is CASSAWGLGSTDTQYF. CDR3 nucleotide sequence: TGTGCCAGCAGCGCGTGGGGGTTGGGGTCCACAGATACGCAGTATTTT.

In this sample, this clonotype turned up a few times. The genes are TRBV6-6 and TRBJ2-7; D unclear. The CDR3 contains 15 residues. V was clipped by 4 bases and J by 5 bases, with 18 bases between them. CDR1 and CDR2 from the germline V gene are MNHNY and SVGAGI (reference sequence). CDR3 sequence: CASSSPTVSTDEQYF. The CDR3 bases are TGTGCCAGCAGTTCCCCGACGGTTAGTACGGACGAGCAGTACTTC.

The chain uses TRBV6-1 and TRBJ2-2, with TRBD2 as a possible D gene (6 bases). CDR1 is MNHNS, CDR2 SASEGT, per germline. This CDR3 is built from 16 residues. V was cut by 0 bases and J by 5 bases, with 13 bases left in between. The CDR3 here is CASSEAWGVRTGELFF. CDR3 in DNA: TGTGCCAGCAGTGAAGCTTGGGGGGTGAGGACCGGGGAGCTGTTTTTT.